This entry concerns a single T cell receptor (beta chain). This sample was taken from a study of blood T cell repertoires in COVID-19. V lost 5 bases to trimming and J lost 11 bases; unmatched junction nucleotides: 9. The germline gives CDR1 SGHNT, CDR2 YYREEE (reference sequence). This CDR3 spans 13 amino acids. TCRdb keeps only in-frame clones here, not all; method: immunoSEQ multiplex PCR. Found here are some 160,000 clones, around nine tenths of them singletons; the top ten hold around a tenth. The chain carries TRBV5-4 and TRBJ2-7; TRBD1 agrees at 11 bases. The receptor comes from a woman between 65 and 79 years old with COVID-19, enrolled during active disease. The material sequenced was peripheral blood. Here the CDR3 DNA reads TGTGCCAGCAGAGCCGGGACAGGGGGTACAGAGTACTTC. This gives the protein CASRAGTGGTEYF.